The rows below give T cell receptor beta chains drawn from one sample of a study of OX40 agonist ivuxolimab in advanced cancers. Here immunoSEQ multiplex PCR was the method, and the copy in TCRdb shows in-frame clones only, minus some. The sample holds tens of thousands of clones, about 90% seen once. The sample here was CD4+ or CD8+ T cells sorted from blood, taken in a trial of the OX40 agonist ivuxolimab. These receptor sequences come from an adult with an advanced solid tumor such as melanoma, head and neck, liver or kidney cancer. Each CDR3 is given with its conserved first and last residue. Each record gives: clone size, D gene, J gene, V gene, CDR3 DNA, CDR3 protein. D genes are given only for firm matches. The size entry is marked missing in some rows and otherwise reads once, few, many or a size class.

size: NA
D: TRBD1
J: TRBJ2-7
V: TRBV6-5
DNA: TGTGCCAGCAGTTACCTAAACAGGGGGGAGCAGTACTTC
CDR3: CASSYLNRGEQYF

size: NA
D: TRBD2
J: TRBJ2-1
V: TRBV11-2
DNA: TGTGCCAGCAGCTTAGATCGCGGACTAGAGACTATTAGCTCCTACAATGAGCAGTTCTTC
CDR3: CASSLDRGLETISSYNEQFF

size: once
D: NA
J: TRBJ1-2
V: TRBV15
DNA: TGTGCCACCAGAACTAAGTCTTTGACCGACGACGGTTATAACTATGGCTACACCTTC
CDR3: CATRTKSLTDDGYNYGYTF

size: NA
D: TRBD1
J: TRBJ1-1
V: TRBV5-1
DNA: TGCGCCAGCAGCAACAAACAGGGGATCTTGAACACTGAAGCTTTCTTT
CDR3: CASSNKQGILNTEAFF

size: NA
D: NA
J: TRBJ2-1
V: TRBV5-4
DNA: TGTGCCAGCAGCTTGCCGCAAAACTACAATGAGCAGTTCTTC
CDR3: CASSLPQNYNEQFF

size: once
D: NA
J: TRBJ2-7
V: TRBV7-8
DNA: TGTGCCAGCAGCTTGGAAGGGACGGAGCAGTACTTC
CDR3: CASSLEGTEQYF

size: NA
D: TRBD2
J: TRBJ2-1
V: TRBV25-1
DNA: TGTGCCAGCTGTGAGCGGGGATACAATGAGCAGTTCTTC
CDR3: CASCERGYNEQFF

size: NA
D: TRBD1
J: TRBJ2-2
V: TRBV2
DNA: TGTGCCAGCAGTGAATGGACAGGGGGCGCGTTAATTGCCGGGGAGCTGTTTTTT
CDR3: CASSEWTGGALIAGELFF

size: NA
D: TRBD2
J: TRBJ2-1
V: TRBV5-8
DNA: TGTGCCAGCAGTTTAACTAGCGGGCCCTACAATGAGCAGTTCTTC
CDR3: CASSLTSGPYNEQFF

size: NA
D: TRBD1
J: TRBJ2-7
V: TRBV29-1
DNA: TGCAGCGTTGAACTCCCACCAAGACAGGGAGAAACCTACGAGCAGTACTTC
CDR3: CSVELPPRQGETYEQYF

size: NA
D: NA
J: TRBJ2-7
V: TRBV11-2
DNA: TGTGCCAGCAGCTTAGGGGGGCCCACCTACGAGCAGTACTTC
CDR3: CASSLGGPTYEQYF

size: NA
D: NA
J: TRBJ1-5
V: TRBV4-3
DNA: TGCGCCAGCAGCCAAGATAGGGTGGGGAATCAGCCCCAGCATTTT
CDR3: CASSQDRVGNQPQHF

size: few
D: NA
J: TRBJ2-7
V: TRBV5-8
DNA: TGTGCCAGCAGCTTGGGTTCAGGAACCTACGAGCAGTACTTC
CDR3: CASSLGSGTYEQYF

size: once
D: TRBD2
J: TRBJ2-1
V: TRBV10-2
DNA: TGCGCCAGCAGGGGTCTTCTAGCGGGAGACTCCAATGAGCAGTTCTTC
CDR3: CASRGLLAGDSNEQFF

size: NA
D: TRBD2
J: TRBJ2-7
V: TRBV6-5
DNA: TGTGCCAGCAGTTACGACGGACTAGGCTACGAGCAGTACTTC
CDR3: CASSYDGLGYEQYF

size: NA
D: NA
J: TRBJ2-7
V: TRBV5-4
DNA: TGTGCCAGCAGCTTGGGACAGGAATCCTACGAGCAGTACTTC
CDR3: CASSLGQESYEQYF

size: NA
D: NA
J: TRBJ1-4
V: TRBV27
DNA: TGTGCCAGCAGTTTATCCGGCCAGTTTAATGAAAAACTGTTTTTT
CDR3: CASSLSGQFNEKLFF

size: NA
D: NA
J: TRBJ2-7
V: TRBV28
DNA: TGTGCCAGCAGTTTATCTCCGGTGAGCTCCTACGAGCAGTACTTC
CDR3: CASSLSPVSSYEQYF

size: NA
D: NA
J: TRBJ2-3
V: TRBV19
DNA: TGTGCCAGTATATCCAGATCCACAGATACGCAGTATTTT
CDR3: CASISRSTDTQYF

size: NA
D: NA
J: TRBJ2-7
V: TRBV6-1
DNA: TGTGCCAGCAGTGTGGCCGGCATGCAAGAGCAGTACTTC
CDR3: CASSVAGMQEQYF

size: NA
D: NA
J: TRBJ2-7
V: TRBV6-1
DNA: TGTGCCAGCAGTGAAATGGACGAGCAGTACTTC
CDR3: CASSEMDEQYF

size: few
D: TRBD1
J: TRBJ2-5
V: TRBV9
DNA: TGTGCCAGCAGCGTAGCCCCTCAGGGGGCCCGTGAGACCCAGTACTTC
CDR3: CASSVAPQGARETQYF

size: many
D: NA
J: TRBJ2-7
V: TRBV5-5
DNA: TGTGCCAGCAGCTTGGTGACATCTCCCTACGAGCAGTACTTC
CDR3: CASSLVTSPYEQYF

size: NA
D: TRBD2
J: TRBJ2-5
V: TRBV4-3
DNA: TGCGCCAGCAGCCAACTGACGGGAGGGAAAGAGACCCAGTACTTC
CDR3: CASSQLTGGKETQYF

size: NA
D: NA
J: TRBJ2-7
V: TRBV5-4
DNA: TGTGCCAGCAGGCGGGACAGCTCCTACGAGCAGTACTTC
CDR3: CASRRDSSYEQYF

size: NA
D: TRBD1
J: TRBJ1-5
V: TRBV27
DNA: TGTGCCAGCAGCCCAGGACAGGGTCTAAATCAGCCCCAGCATTTT
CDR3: CASSPGQGLNQPQHF

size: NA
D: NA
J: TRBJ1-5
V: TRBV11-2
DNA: TGTGCCAGCAGCTTAGATCTACTTGGAGTCGGGGCCAATCAGCCCCAGCATTTT
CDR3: CASSLDLLGVGANQPQHF

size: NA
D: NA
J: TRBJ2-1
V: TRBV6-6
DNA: TGTGCCAGCAGTTATGTCCAGGGGCCCAACAATGAGCAGTTCTTC
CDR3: CASSYVQGPNNEQFF

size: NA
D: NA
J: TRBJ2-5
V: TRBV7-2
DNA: TGTGCCAGCAGTCCGGCGCGGACAGACGGGCTGGAGCAGTACTTC
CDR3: CASSPARTDGLEQYF

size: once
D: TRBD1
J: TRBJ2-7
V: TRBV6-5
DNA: TGTGCCAGCAGTTTTACAGGGGGTTACGAGCAGTACTTC
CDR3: CASSFTGGYEQYF

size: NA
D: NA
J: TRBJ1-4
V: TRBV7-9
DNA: TGTGCCAGCAGCTCATATAATGAAAAACTGTTTTTT
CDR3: CASSSYNEKLFF

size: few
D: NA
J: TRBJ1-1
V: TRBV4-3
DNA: TGCGCCAGCAGCCAAGATATGGAGGAGGAAGCTTTCTTT
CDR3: CASSQDMEEEAFF

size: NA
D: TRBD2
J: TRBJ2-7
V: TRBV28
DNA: TGTGCCAGCAGTGCCGTCCGGGAGGTCCCCGGCGAGCAGTACTTC
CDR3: CASSAVREVPGEQYF

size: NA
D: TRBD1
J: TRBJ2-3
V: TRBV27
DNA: TGTGCCAGCAAACTGGGACAGGGGGCCTCCGCAAGGTTTACGCAGTATTTT
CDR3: CASKLGQGASARFTQYF

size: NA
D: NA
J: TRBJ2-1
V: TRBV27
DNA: TGTGCCAGCAGTTTTGGGTCGACGGGACTTTCAGGGAATGAGCAGTTCTTC
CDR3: CASSFGSTGLSGNEQFF

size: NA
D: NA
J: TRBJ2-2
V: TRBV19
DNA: TGTGCCAGTAGTATTGGGGTTGGAGGGAAGGCCGGGGAGCTGTTTTTT
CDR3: CASSIGVGGKAGELFF

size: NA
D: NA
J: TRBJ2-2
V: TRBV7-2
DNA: TGTGCCAGCAGACAAAATCCGTTTTTGAACACCGGGGAGCTGTTTTTT
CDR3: CASRQNPFLNTGELFF

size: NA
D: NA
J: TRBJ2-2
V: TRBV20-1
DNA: TGCAGTGCTAGTGGCAACGGGGAGCTGTTTTTT
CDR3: CSASGNGELFF

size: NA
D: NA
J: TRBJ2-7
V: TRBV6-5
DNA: TGTGCCAGCAGTTACTCGAGTTTATACGAGCAGTACTTC
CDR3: CASSYSSLYEQYF

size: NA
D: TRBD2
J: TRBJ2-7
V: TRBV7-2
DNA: TGTGCCAGCAGCCCTGACGGCACGGGGGGCGAGCAGTACTTC
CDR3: CASSPDGTGGEQYF

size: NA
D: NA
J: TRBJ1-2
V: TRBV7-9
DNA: TGTGCCAGCAGCTTAAGTGGGGCAAACACCTTC
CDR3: CASSLSGANTF

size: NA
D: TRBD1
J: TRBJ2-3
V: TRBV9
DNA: TGTGCCAGCAGCCCCCACGGGACAGTGGGGACAGATACGCAGTATTTT
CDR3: CASSPHGTVGTDTQYF

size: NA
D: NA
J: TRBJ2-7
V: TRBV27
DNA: TGTGCCAGCAGTCTCGGCTCCGGGACTCACTCCTACGAGCAGTACTTC
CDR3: CASSLGSGTHSYEQYF

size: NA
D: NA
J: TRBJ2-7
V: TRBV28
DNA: TGTGCCAGCAGTTTTCTAAGGGCCGCCTACGAGCAGTACTTC
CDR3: CASSFLRAAYEQYF

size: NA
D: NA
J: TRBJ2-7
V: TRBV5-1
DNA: TGCGCCAGCAGCACTGGTTACGAGCAGTACTTC
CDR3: CASSTGYEQYF

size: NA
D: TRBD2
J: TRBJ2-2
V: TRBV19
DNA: TGTGCCAGTAGACTAGCGGGAGTACGGGAGCTGTTTTTT
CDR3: CASRLAGVRELFF

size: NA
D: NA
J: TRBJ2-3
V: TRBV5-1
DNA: TGCGCCAGCAGCCTAGGGGATGACACAGATACGCAGTATTTT
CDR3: CASSLGDDTDTQYF

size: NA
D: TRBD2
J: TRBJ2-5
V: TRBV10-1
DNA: TGCGCCAGCAGTGAGTCTGGACTAGCGGGCCAAGAGACCCAGTACTTC
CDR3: CASSESGLAGQETQYF

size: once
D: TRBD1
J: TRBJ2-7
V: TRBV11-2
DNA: TGTGCCAGCAGCCATGAGGGTTCCCTTCGGGACAGGGCCTACGAGCAGTACTTC
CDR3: CASSHEGSLRDRAYEQYF

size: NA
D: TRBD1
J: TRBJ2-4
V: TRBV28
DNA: TGTGCCAGCAGTTTGGACAGGCTGGCGGCCAAAAACATTCAGTACTTC
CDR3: CASSLDRLAAKNIQYF

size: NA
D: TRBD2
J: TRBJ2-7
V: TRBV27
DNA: TGTGCCAGCAGTTTAAAACTAGCGGGACACTACGAGCAGTACTTC
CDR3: CASSLKLAGHYEQYF

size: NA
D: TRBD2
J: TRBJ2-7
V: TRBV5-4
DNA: TGTGCCAGCAGCTTGGTACTAGCGGGGTCCTACGAGCAGTACTTC
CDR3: CASSLVLAGSYEQYF

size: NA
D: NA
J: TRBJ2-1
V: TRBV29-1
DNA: TGCAGCGTTGATTGGCCGAACTACAATGAGCAGTTCTTC
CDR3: CSVDWPNYNEQFF

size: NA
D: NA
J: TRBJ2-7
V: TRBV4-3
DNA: TGCGCCAGCAGCCAAGATACAGATCTACGCTACGAGCAGTACTTC
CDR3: CASSQDTDLRYEQYF

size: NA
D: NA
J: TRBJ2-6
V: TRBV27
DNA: TGTGCCAGCAGTTTATTGCCTGGGGCCAACGTCCTGACTTTC
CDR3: CASSLLPGANVLTF

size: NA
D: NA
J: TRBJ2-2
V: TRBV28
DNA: TGTGCCAGCAGTTTACTTCAGGGTGACACCGGGGAGCTGTTTTTT
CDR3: CASSLLQGDTGELFF

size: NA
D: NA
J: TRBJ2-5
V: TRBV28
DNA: TGTGCCAGCAGTGTTACATTGGGGGAGACCCAGTACTTC
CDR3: CASSVTLGETQYF

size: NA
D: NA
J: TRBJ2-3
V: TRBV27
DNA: TGTGCCAGCAGTTTCTCTAGCACAGATACGCAGTATTTT
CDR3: CASSFSSTDTQYF